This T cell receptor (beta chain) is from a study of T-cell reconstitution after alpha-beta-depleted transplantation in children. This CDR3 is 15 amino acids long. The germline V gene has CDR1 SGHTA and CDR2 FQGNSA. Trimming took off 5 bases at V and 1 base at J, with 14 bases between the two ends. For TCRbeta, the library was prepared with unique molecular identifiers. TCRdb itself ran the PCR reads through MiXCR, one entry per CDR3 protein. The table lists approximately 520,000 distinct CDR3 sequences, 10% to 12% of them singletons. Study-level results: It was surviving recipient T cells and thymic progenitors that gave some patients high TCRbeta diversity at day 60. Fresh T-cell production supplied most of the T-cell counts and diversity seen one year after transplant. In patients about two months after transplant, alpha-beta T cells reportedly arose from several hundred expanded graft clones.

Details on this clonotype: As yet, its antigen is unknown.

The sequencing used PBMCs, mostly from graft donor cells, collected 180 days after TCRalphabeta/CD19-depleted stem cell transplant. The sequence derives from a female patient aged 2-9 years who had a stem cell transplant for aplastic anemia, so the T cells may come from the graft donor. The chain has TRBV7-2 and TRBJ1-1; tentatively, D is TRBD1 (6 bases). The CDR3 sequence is CASSLWGAKNTEAFF. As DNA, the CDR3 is TGTGCCAGCAGCCTTTGGGGGGCGAAGAACACTGAAGCTTTCTTT.